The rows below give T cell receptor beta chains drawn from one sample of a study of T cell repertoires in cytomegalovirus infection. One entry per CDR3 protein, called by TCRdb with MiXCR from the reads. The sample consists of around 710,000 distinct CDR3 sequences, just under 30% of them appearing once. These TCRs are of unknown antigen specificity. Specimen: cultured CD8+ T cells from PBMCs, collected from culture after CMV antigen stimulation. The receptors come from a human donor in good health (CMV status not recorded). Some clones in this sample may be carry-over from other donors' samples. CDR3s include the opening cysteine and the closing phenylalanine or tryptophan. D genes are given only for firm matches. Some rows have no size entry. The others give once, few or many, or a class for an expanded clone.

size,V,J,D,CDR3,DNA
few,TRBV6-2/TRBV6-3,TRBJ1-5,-,CASNGVVNQPQHF,TGTGCCAGCAACGGAGTGGTCAATCAGCCCCAGCATTTT
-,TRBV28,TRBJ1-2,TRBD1,CASTGQGAYYGYTF,TGTGCCAGCACCGGACAGGGGGCATACTATGGCTACACCTTC
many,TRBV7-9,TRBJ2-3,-,CASSLAMIITDTQYF,TGTGCCAGCAGCTTAGCAATGATCATCACAGATACGCAGTATTTT
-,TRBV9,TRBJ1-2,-,CASREQVGGYTF,TGTGCCAGCAGAGAACAGGTTGGAGGCTACACCTTC
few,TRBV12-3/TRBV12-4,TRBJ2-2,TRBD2,CASRPPGAGKRTGELFF,TGTGCCAGCAGACCCCCCGGAGCGGGGAAGCGGACCGGGGAGCTGTTTTTT
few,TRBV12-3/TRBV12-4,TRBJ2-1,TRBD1,CASSGDRVEEQFF,TGTGCCAGCAGTGGGGACAGGGTAGAAGAGCAGTTCTTC
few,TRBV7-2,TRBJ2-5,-,CASSLGGSFETQYF,TGTGCCAGCAGCTTAGGGGGGTCGTTCGAGACCCAGTACTTC
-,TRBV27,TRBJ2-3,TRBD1,CASSSNRGQNEGTQYF,TGTGCCAGCAGTTCAAACAGGGGGCAAAATGAGGGTACGCAGTATTTT
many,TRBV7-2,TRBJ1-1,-,CASSPPSETEAFF,TGTGCCAGCAGCCCCCCATCGGAAACTGAAGCTTTCTTT
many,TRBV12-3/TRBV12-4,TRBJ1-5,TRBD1,CASTLGGGTQPQHF,TGTGCCAGCACCCTGGGAGGGGGCACTCAGCCCCAGCATTTT
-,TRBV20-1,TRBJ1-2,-,CSARARGEPYGYTF,TGCAGTGCTAGAGCAAGGGGAGAGCCTTATGGCTACACCTTC
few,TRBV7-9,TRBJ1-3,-,CASSLVTGTPPGNTIYF,TGTGCCAGCAGCTTAGTTACGGGGACCCCTCCTGGAAACACCATATATTTT
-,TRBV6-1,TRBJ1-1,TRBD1,CASSRDSHMSTEAFF,TGTGCCAGCAGTCGGGACAGCCACATGAGCACTGAAGCTTTCTTT
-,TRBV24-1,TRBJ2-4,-,CATSDLRDKQNIQYF,TGTGCCACCAGTGATTTACGGGACAAACAAAACATTCAGTACTTC
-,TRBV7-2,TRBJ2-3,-,CASSLITDTDTQYF,TGTGCCAGCAGCTTAATAACGGACACAGATACGCAGTATTTT
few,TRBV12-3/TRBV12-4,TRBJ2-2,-,CALAMTIGTGELFF,TGTGCCCTAGCGATGACAATCGGCACCGGGGAGCTGTTTTTT
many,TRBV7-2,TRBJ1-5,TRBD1,CASSLTGTALQPQHF,TGTGCCAGCAGCTTGACCGGGACAGCTCTTCAGCCCCAGCATTTT
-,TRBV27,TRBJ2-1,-,CASSLLARTSYNEQFF,TGTGCCAGCAGTTTACTTGCCCGAACATCCTACAATGAGCAGTTCTTC
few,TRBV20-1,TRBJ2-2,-,CSASRNGELFF,TGCAGTGCTAGTCGGAACGGGGAGCTGTTTTTT
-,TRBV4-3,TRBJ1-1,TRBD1,CASSPRTGRTEAFF,TGCGCCAGCAGCCCTCGGACAGGGAGGACTGAAGCTTTCTTT
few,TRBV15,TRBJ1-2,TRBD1,CATSIYSGQGAGYTF,TGTGCCACCAGCATTTATTCGGGACAGGGTGCGGGCTACACCTTC
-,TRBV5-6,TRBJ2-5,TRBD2,CASSTGLAGVFWETQYF,TGTGCCAGCAGCACCGGACTAGCGGGGGTATTTTGGGAGACCCAGTACTTC
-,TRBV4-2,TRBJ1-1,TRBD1,CASSPGTVDTEAFF,TGTGCCAGCAGCCCCGGGACAGTCGACACTGAAGCTTTCTTT
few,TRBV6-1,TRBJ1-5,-,CASTSTDNQPQHF,TGTGCCAGCACATCGACGGACAATCAGCCCCAGCATTTT
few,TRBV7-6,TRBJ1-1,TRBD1,CASSRPGQGATEAFF,TGTGCCAGCAGCCGCCCGGGACAGGGGGCCACTGAAGCTTTCTTT
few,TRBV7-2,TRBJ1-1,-,CASSPSGPGTYNTEAFF,TGTGCCAGCAGCCCCAGTGGCCCCGGGACCTACAACACTGAAGCTTTCTTT
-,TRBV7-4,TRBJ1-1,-,CASSLRRSGNTEAFF,TGTGCCAGCAGCTTAAGGCGGTCTGGGAACACTGAAGCTTTCTTT
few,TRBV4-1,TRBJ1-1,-,CASSRVGGSTEALF,TGCGCCAGCAGCCGGGTCGGGGGTAGCACTGAAGCTCTCTTT
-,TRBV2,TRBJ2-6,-,CASSVNRVNSGANVLTF,TGTGCCAGCAGTGTTAACAGGGTGAATTCTGGGGCCAACGTCCTGACTTTC
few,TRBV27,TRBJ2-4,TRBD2,CASSLKRGAKNIQYF,TGTGCCAGCAGTTTAAAGCGGGGGGCCAAAAACATTCAGTACTTC
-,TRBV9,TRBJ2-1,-,CASSVRLIKGDSYNEQFF,TGTGCCAGCAGCGTACGACTGATCAAGGGGGATTCCTACAATGAGCAGTTCTTC
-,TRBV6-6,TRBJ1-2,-,CASSRPGPGDGYTF,TGTGCCAGCAGCCGTCCGGGTCCCGGAGATGGCTACACCTTC
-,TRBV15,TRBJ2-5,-,CATSPSPDQETQYF,TGTGCCACCAGTCCATCGCCAGACCAAGAGACCCAGTACTTC
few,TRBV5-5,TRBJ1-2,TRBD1,CASSLALWTGVGSYGYTF,TGTGCCAGCAGCTTGGCCCTATGGACAGGGGTCGGAAGCTATGGCTACACCTTC